This entry lists 28 T cell receptor beta chains sequenced from one sample in a study of regulatory T cells in long-lasting Graves disease. Libraries of TCR beta came from iRepertoire HTBI primers plus Arm-PCR of CDR3 regions. In TCRdb, the multiplex PCR reads were re-called with MiXCR into one record per CDR3 protein. The repertoire holds approximately 440,000 distinct CDR3 sequences, with around a quarter as singletons. Specified time point: persistent/refractory GD, antithyroid drugs over 5 years with positive TRAb. PBMC-extracted RNA yielded the TCR library. The source was peripheral blood mononuclear cells (PBMCs), collected when the disease was refractory, from a patient treated with antithyroid drugs. The receptors originated from a female donor with Graves disease.

The chain combines TRBV12-3 or TRBV12-4 with TRBJ1-3, with TRBD1 matching 9 bases. With 6 bases clipped from V and 4 bases from J, the junction kept 7 bases outside the gene matches. The CDR3 consists of 15 residues. The CDR3 sequence is CASRTGTGTGNTIYF. Written as DNA, the CDR3 is TGTGCCAGCAGAACCGGGACAGGGACCGGAAACACCATATATTTT.

This clonotype has ten or more counts. The J gene is TRBJ1-2, the V gene TRBV6-1; weak D call: TRBD1 (6 bases). V lost 6 bases and J 4 bases, leaving 21 bases between the germline ends. The CDR3 runs 16 residues. Germline values: CDR1 MNHNS, CDR2 SASEGT. The CDR3 bases are TGTGCCAGCAGCAGGGACACTGTACGCTTCCGCTATGGCTACACCTTC. This codes for CASSRDTVRFRYGYTF.

The CDR3: CAISENRGEAFF. CDR3 nucleotides: TGTGCCATCAGTGAAAACAGGGGCGAAGCTTTCTTT. This chain links TRBV10-3 with TRBJ1-1; the match to TRBD1 covers 7 bases. The length of the CDR3 is 12 residues. The germline CDR1 and CDR2 sequences are ENHRY and SYGVKD. With 3 bases clipped from V and 8 bases from J, the junction kept 3 bases outside the gene matches.

The chain combines TRBV7-3 with TRBJ2-7; tentatively, D is TRBD1 or TRBD2 (5 bases each). In germline, CDR1 is SGHTA, CDR2 FQGTGA. The CDR3 spans 14 residues. Trimming took 5 bases from V and 0 from J, leaving 11 bases between them. CDR3 sequence reads: CASSPTAASYEQYF. The CDR3 DNA follows: TGTGCCAGCAGCCCGACAGCGGCCTCCTACGAGCAGTACTTC.

The rearrangement links TRBV5-1 to TRBJ2-2; D is possibly TRBD1 (6 bases). This CDR3 contains 17 residues. V shed 0 bases and J shed 4 bases, with 16 bases lying between them. Germline-derived CDR1 and CDR2 are SGHRS and YFSETQ. CDR3 amino acids: CASSLARGRGATGELFF. In DNA, the CDR3 is TGCGCCAGCAGCTTGGCCAGGGGACGGGGCGCCACCGGGGAGCTGTTTTTT.

This clonotype was counted a few times. The chain has TRBV20-1 and TRBJ2-5; unclear D gene. The CDR3 has 13 amino acids. The germline V and J ends were trimmed by 2 bases and 0 bases, with 7 bases remaining between them. Germline CDR1 is DFQATT and CDR2 is SNEGSKA (reference sequence). This CDR3 reads CSARPGYQETQYF. The CDR3 DNA reads as TGCAGTGCTAGACCCGGCTACCAAGAGACCCAGTACTTC.

The sample holds a few counts of this clonotype. The chain has TRBV7-8 and TRBJ2-6, with TRBD1 matching 7 bases. V lost 6 bases and J lost 0; bases outside the gene matches: 11. The CDR3 contains 18 residues. Per germline, CDR1 SGHVS and CDR2 FQNEAQ. The CDR3 bases are TGTGCCAGCAGGCCGCGACAGGGCCCTTACTCTGGGGCCAACGTCCTGACTTTC. This encodes CASRPRQGPYSGANVLTF.

This clonotype has just a few counts. The V and J genes are TRBV9 and TRBJ2-2; 7 bases fit TRBD2. CDR1 and CDR2 from the germline V gene are SGDLS and YYNGEE. The CDR3 extends over 16 amino acids. Trimming took 4 bases from V and 2 from J; bases not matched to a gene: 8. The CDR3 spells CASSSIRAGNTGELFF. CDR3 DNA: TGTGCCAGCAGCTCCATTAGAGCGGGAAACACCGGGGAGCTGTTTTTT.

J is TRBJ1-5 and V is TRBV25-1; D might be TRBD1 (5 bases). Germline V gene lookup returns CDR1 MGHDK and CDR2 SYGVNS. Deletions cut 3 bases from V and 2 bases from J, with 11 bases between. This CDR3 is 15 amino acids long. Here the CDR3 reads CASSEGGVGNQPQHF. CDR3 coding DNA: TGTGCCAGCAGTGAGGGAGGGGTTGGCAATCAGCCCCAGCATTTT.

This chain joins TRBV28 and TRBJ1-3, with D perhaps matching TRBD1 (5 bases). Trimming stripped 1 base from V and 1 base from J, with 5 bases between. The CDR3 length is 14 residues. The germline V gene has CDR1 MDHEN and CDR2 SYDVKM. This CDR3 is CASSLSGSGNTIYF. CDR3 nucleotide sequence: TGTGCCAGCAGTTTATCAGGGTCTGGAAACACCATATATTTT.

The chain is built from TRBV9 and TRBJ2-7, with 8 bases aligning to TRBD2. This CDR3 spans 15 amino acids. CDR1 and CDR2 from the germline V gene are SGDLS and YYNGEE. Germline trimming cut 0 bases from V and 4 bases from J; bases unmatched to any gene: 6. The CDR3 here is CASSVGSGSGYEQYF. The CDR3 bases are TGTGCCAGCAGCGTAGGGAGCGGGAGTGGGTACGAGCAGTACTTC.

In this sample, this clonotype turned up many times. The genes are TRBV7-8 and TRBJ1-3; tentatively, D is TRBD1 (5 bases). The length of the CDR3 is 17 residues. The V gene lost 0 bases and the J gene lost 0 bases, with 12 bases spanning the gap. Germline V gene sequence: CDR1 SGHVS, CDR2 FQNEAQ. CDR3 coding DNA: TGTGCCAGCAGCTTAGCCAGGGTCGCGTCCTCTGGAAACACCATATATTTT. Amino acids: CASSLARVASSGNTIYF. The full variable domain, in which reference TRBV7-8 and TRBJ1-3 provide the parts outside the CDR3, is GAGVSQSPRYKVAKRGQDVALRCDPISGHVSLFWYQQALGQGPEFLTYFQNEAQLDKSGLPSDRFFAERPEGSVSTLKIQRTQQEDSAVYLCASSLARVASSGNTIYFGEGSWLTVV.

The chain is built from TRBV12-3 or TRBV12-4 and TRBJ1-3; D is undetermined. The germline V and J ends were trimmed by 6 bases and 8 bases, with 20 bases remaining between them. The CDR3 runs 15 residues. CDR3 residues: CASSPRTVPRDTIYF. In DNA form, the CDR3 reads TGTGCCAGCAGCCCCAGGACCGTTCCCCGTGACACCATATATTTT.

This clonotype has only a few counts. This chain uses TRBV6-1 with TRBJ2-7; TRBD2 matches at 11 bases. The length of the CDR3 is 16 residues. V lost 6 bases and J lost 2; bases outside the gene matches: 9. Per the germline V gene, CDR1 is MNHNS and CDR2 is SASEGT. The DNA of the CDR3 is TGTGCCAGCAGCGGACTAGCGGGTACCTACCCCTACGAGCAGTACTTC. Translating gives CASSGLAGTYPYEQYF.

The chain recombines TRBV6-1 with TRBJ1-4, with 7 bases that match TRBD1. Germline trimming cut 7 bases from V and 0 bases from J; bases unmatched to any gene: 5. This CDR3 contains 15 residues. Germline V gene data show CDR1 as MNHNS and CDR2 as SASEGT. The CDR3 loop reads CASTDGQATNEKLFF. In DNA, the CDR3 is TGTGCCAGCACCGATGGACAGGCAACTAATGAAAAACTGTTTTTT.

The sample holds many counts of this clonotype. The chain has TRBV24-1 and TRBJ1-6; 8 nucleotides match TRBD1. With V trimmed by 3 bases and J by 7 bases, 7 bases remained unmatched. There are 16 residues in the CDR3. The germline gives CDR1 KGHDR, CDR2 SFDVKD. The chain's CDR3 is CATSDAGGLWNSPLHF. In DNA, the CDR3 is TGTGCCACCAGTGATGCAGGGGGCTTATGGAATTCACCCCTCCACTTT.

The J gene is TRBJ1-4, the V gene TRBV6-1, with TRBD1 matching over 7 bases. With 6 bases clipped from V and 3 bases from J, the junction kept 10 bases outside the gene matches. CDR1 is MNHNS, CDR2 SASEGT, per germline. This CDR3 comprises 16 residues. The CDR3, as DNA: TGTGCCAGCAGGCGGGACAGTGGTACAGCTAATGAAAAACTGTTTTTT. Amino acids: CASRRDSGTANEKLFF.

This clonotype was seen repeatedly, ten times or more. The gene calls are TRBV10-3 and TRBJ1-2; perhaps TRBD1 as D (5 bases). This CDR3 comprises 13 residues. Trimming took off 4 bases at V and 5 bases at J, with 11 bases between the two ends. Germline values: CDR1 ENHRY, CDR2 SYGVKD. CDR3 amino acids: CAISVRGEYGYTF. In nucleotides, the CDR3 is TGTGCCATCAGTGTTCGGGGGGAATATGGCTACACCTTC.

The chain has TRBV15 and TRBJ2-4, with D possibly being TRBD2 (5 bases). Germline-derived CDR1 and CDR2 are LNHNV and YYDKDF (reference sequence). This CDR3 has 17 amino acids. V lost 3 bases and J 3 bases, leaving 18 bases between the germline ends. The chain's CDR3 is CATSSLKVVGGKNIQYF. CDR3 bases: TGTGCCACCAGCAGTCTTAAGGTGGTAGGAGGCAAAAACATTCAGTACTTC.

The chain is built from TRBV20-1 and TRBJ2-1, with 8 bases identical to TRBD2. Germline V gives CDR1 DFQATT, CDR2 SNEGSKA (reference sequence). The CDR3 has 13 residues. The chain's CDR3 is CSGGGLSYNEQFF. The CDR3 region has the DNA TGCAGCGGGGGGGGTCTCTCCTACAATGAGCAGTTCTTC.

The chain has TRBV7-9 and TRBJ2-2; 7 bases map to TRBD2. The ends lost 5 bases at V and 4 bases at J; junction bases unmatched: 7. The CDR3 contains 15 residues. CDR1 and CDR2 from the germline V gene are SEHNR and FQNEAQ (reference sequence). The CDR3 nucleotides read TGTGCCAGCAGCCAGCGGGGCCCGGGCACCGGGGAGCTGTTTTTT. This codes for CASSQRGPGTGELFF. The full variable domain, in which reference TRBV7-9 and TRBJ2-2 provide the parts outside the CDR3, is DTGVSQNPRHKITKRGQNVTFRCDPISEHNRLYWYRQTLGQGPEFLTYFQNEAQLEKSRLLSDRFSAERPKGSFSTLEIQRTEQGDSAMYLCASSQRGPGTGELFFGEGSRLTVL.

This clonotype was seen many times. This rearrangement joins TRBV2 to TRBJ2-4; D not resolved. Trimming removed 6 bases at V and 0 bases at J, with 9 bases between. This CDR3 has 14 amino acids. Germline V gene lookup returns CDR1 SNHLY and CDR2 FYNNEI. CDR3 sequence (DNA): TGTGCCAGCAGCGTCAGATTAGCCAAAAACATTCAGTACTTC. Residues: CASSVRLAKNIQYF.

This clonotype was counted a few times. The rearrangement joins TRBV15 to TRBJ2-7, with D tentatively TRBD1 (6 bases). Trimming removed 0 bases at V and 9 bases at J, with 12 bases between. Germline V gene data show CDR1 as LNHNV and CDR2 as YYDKDF (reference sequence). CDR3 length: 13 residues. The CDR3 nucleotides are TGTGCCACCAGCAGAGATCAGGGGTTCGGGCAGTACTTC. This translates into CATSRDQGFGQYF.

The sample holds a few counts of this clonotype. The rearrangement links TRBV28 to TRBJ2-3; weak D call: TRBD1 (5 bases). The CDR3 extends over 14 amino acids. From germline, CDR1 is MDHEN and CDR2 SYDVKM. Trimming removed 7 bases from V and 2 bases from J, with 13 bases in between. The CDR3 sequence: CASNLRQTTDTQYF. The CDR3 nucleotides read TGTGCCAGCAATTTGCGACAGACCACAGATACGCAGTATTTT.

This chain links TRBV4-2 with TRBJ1-1, with D unresolved. The CDR3 runs to 15 residues. The V and J ends lost 0 bases and 4 bases respectively, with 12 bases between them. The germline CDR1 and CDR2 sequences are LGHNA and YNFKEQ. The CDR3 DNA sequence: TGTGCCAGCAGCCAAGAACTCCGACCGAGCACTGAAGCTTTCTTT. Translated, it gives CASSQELRPSTEAFF.

This clonotype has only a few counts. This chain uses TRBV7-9 with TRBJ2-7; 10 nucleotides align to TRBD2. CDR1 and CDR2 from the germline V gene are SEHNR and FQNEAQ (reference sequence). V lost 0 bases to trimming and J lost 6 bases; unmatched junction nucleotides: 11. The CDR3 totals 17 residues. Here the CDR3 reads CASSLAHFGLAGVEQYF. DNA for the CDR3: TGTGCCAGCAGCTTAGCGCACTTTGGGCTAGCGGGAGTCGAGCAGTACTTC.

The sample holds many counts of this clonotype. The CDR3 nucleotides are TGTGCCACCAGCATTGGGCTCGGGGCGGATCAGCCCCAGCATTTT. It codes for CATSIGLGADQPQHF. The V call is TRBV12-3 or TRBV12-4, the J call TRBJ1-5; tentative D call: TRBD1 (5 bases). This CDR3 comprises 15 residues. Between the trimmed V and J ends, which lost 10 bases and 5 bases, there was a span of 21 bases.

The V gene is TRBV29-1, the J gene TRBJ2-1; 11 bases are a match to TRBD1. The trim removed 4 bases at V and 9 bases at J, leaving 8 bases unmatched. The CDR3 covers 14 residues. Germline V gives CDR1 SQVTM, CDR2 ANQGSEA. CDR3 in DNA: TGCAGCGTTGTGACGGGACAGGGGGGACGTGAGCAGTTCTTC. Its protein is CSVVTGQGGREQFF.